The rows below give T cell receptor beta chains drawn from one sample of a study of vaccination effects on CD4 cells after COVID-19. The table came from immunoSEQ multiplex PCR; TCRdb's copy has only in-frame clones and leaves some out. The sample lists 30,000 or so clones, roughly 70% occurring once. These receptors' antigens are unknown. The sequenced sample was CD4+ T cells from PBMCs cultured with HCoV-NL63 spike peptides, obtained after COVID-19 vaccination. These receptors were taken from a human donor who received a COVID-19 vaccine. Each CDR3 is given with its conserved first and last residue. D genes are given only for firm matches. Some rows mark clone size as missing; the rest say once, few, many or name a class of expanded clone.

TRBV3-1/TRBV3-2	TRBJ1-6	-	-	CASSQGGNSPLHF	TGTGCCAGCAGCCAAGGTGGTAATTCACCCCTCCACTTT
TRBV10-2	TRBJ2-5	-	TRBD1	CASRKGTAKETQYF	TGCGCCAGCAGAAAGGGGACAGCAAAAGAGACCCAGTACTTC
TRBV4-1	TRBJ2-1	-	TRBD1	CASSQGTVLQTYNEQFF	TGCGCCAGCAGCCAGGGGACAGTTCTCCAAACCTACAATGAGCAGTTCTTC
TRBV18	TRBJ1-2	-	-	CASSPSFLLKYYGYTF	TGTGCCAGCTCACCCTCCTTCCTACTAAAGTATTATGGCTACACCTTC
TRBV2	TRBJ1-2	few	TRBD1	CASSGQGRLDGYTF	TGTGCCAGCAGTGGACAGGGGCGTTTGGATGGCTACACCTTC
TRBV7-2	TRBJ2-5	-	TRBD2	CASRGVWPSGSQETQYF	TGTGCCAGCAGAGGAGTCTGGCCTAGCGGGAGTCAAGAGACCCAGTACTTC
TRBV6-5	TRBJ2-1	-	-	CASSSPGRRNEQFF	TGTGCCAGCAGTTCTCCGGGACGGAGGAATGAGCAGTTCTTC
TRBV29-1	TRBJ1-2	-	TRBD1	CRKEGVGSPCRGYFGYTF	TGCAGGAAAGAAGGCGTTGGGTCTCCGTGCAGGGGGTATTTTGGCTACACCTTC
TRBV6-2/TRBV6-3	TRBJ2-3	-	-	CASSYFPDTQYF	TGTGCCAGCAGTTACTTCCCAGATACGCAGTATTTT
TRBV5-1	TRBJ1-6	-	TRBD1	CASSLGQGTYNSPLHF	TGCGCCAGCAGCTTGGGACAGGGTACCTATAATTCACCCCTCCACTTT
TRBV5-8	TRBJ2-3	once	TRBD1	CASSPGGVGDTQYF	TGTGCCAGCAGTCCAGGGGGCGTCGGAGATACGCAGTATTTT
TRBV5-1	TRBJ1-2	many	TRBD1	CASSNLGQGARGYTF	TGCGCCAGCAGCAACTTGGGGCAGGGGGCTCGGGGCTACACCTTC
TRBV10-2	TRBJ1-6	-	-	CASRLSSYNSPLHF	TGCGCCAGCCGATTGAGCTCCTATAATTCACCCCTCCACTTT
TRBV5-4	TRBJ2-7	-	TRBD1	CASSLGDSNSYEQYF	TGTGCCAGCAGCTTGGGGGACAGCAATTCCTACGAGCAGTACTTC
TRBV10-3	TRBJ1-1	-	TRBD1	CAITTGMNTEAFF	TGTGCCATTACGACAGGGATGAACACTGAAGCTTTCTTT
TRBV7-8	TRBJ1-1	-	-	CASSLAGIGVAATEAFF	TGTGCCAGCAGCTTAGCCGGGATCGGGGTGGCCGCCACTGAAGCTTTCTTT
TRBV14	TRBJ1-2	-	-	CASSQDMAGLDGYTF	TGTGCCAGCAGCCAAGATATGGCGGGACTGGATGGCTACACCTTC
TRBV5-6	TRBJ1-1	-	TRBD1	CASSPAGQGGAFF	TGTGCCAGCAGCCCAGCCGGACAGGGTGGGGCTTTCTTT
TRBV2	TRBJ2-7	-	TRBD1	CARGRQGSISEQYF	TGTGCCAGGGGCAGACAGGGCTCGATTTCCGAGCAGTACTTC
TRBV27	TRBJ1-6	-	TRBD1	CASSPMTGGSGVPLHF	TGTGCCAGCAGCCCTATGACAGGGGGAAGCGGTGTCCCCCTCCACTTT
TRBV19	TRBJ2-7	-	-	CASSIGREYEQYF	TGTGCCAGTAGTATAGGACGGGAATACGAGCAGTACTTC
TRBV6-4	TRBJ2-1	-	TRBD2	CASSLAGGVEQFF	TGTGCCAGCAGTCTAGCGGGGGGAGTAGAGCAGTTCTTC
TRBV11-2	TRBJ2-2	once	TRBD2	CASSPPGLAGGWTGELFF	TGTGCCAGCAGCCCGCCGGGACTAGCGGGGGGGTGGACCGGGGAGCTGTTTTTT
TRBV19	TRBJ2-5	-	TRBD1	CASSIQGWGQGARETQYF	TGTGCCAGTAGTATACAAGGGTGGGGACAGGGGGCAAGGGAGACCCAGTACTTC
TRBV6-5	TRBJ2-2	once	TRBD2	CASSYYSRGGPGELFF	TGTGCCAGCAGTTATTATTCGCGGGGGGGGCCCGGGGAGCTGTTTTTT
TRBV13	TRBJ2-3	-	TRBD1	CASSLEGGWSVDTQYF	TGTGCCAGCAGCTTAGAAGGGGGCTGGAGTGTGGATACGCAGTATTTT
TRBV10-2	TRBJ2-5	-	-	CASSHIGTIGYQETQYF	TGCGCCAGCAGCCATATCGGGACAATCGGGTACCAAGAGACCCAGTACTTC
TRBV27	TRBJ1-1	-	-	CASSRDTQWRNTEAFF	TGTGCCAGCAGTCGGGACACCCAATGGCGGAACACTGAAGCTTTCTTT
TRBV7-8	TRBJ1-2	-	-	CASSYDSGYGYTF	TGTGCCAGCAGCTACGACAGTGGGTATGGCTACACCTTC
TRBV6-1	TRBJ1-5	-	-	CASSETANQPQHF	TGTGCCAGCAGTGAGACAGCCAATCAGCCCCAGCATTTT
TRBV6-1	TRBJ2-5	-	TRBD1	CASSEWDRVQETQYF	TGTGCCAGCAGTGAATGGGACAGGGTCCAAGAGACCCAGTACTTC
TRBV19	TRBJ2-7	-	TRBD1	CASKGQETYEQYF	TGTGCCAGTAAGGGACAGGAGACCTACGAGCAGTACTTC
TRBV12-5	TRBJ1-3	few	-	CASGLPQPFSGNTIYF	TGTGCTAGTGGTTTACCACAGCCCTTCTCTGGAAACACCATATATTTT
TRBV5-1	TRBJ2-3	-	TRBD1	CASSLAGQGAWDTQYF	TGCGCCAGCAGCTTGGCGGGACAGGGGGCATGGGATACGCAGTATTTT
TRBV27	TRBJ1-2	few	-	CASSSSGRARGYTF	TGTGCCAGCAGTTCATCGGGACGAGCGAGGGGCTACACCTTC
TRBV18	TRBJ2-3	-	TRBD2	CASSPRSGGSTDTQYF	TGTGCCAGCTCACCCCGTAGCGGGGGTAGCACAGATACGCAGTATTTT
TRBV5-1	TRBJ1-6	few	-	CASSLQGTNSPLHF	TGCGCCAGCAGCTTGCAGGGAACAAATTCACCCCTCCACTTT
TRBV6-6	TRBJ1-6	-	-	CASSSSQRSPLHF	TGTGCCAGCAGTTCCTCCCAGAGGTCACCCCTCCACTTT
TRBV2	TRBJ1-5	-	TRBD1	CASSGTGEQPQHF	TGTGCCAGCTCTGGGACAGGGGAGCAGCCCCAGCATTTT
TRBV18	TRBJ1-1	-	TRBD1	CASSLGTGVGTEAFF	TGTGCCAGCTCACTAGGGACAGGGGTCGGCACTGAAGCTTTCTTT
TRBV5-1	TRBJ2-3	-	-	CASSFRSSTDTQYF	TGCGCCAGCAGCTTCCGATCTAGCACAGATACGCAGTATTTT
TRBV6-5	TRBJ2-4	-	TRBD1	CASSSPGQGKNIQYF	TGTGCCAGCAGTAGTCCGGGACAGGGGAAAAACATTCAGTACTTC
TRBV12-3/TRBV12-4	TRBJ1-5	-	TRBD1	CASRGQGDQPQHF	TGTGCCAGCAGGGGACAGGGGGATCAGCCCCAGCATTTT
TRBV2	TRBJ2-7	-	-	CASSGDRVVSYEQYF	TGTGCCAGCAGTGGTGATAGGGTCGTCTCCTACGAGCAGTACTTC
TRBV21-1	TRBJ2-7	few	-	CASSPGPGPYEQYF	TGTGCCAGCAGCCCAGGGCCGGGGCCCTACGAGCAGTACTTC
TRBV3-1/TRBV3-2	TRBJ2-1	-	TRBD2	CASSLPLGLENNEQFF	TGTGCCAGCAGCCTGCCTCTCGGACTAGAGAACAATGAGCAGTTCTTC
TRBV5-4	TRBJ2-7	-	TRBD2	CASSPPGSGGYYEQYF	TGTGCCAGCAGCCCCCCGGGGAGCGGGGGGTACTACGAGCAGTACTTC
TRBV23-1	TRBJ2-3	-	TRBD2	CASSQSRVGVIKTSGTIGTDTQYF	TGCGCCAGCAGTCAATCTAGGGTGGGAGTTATAAAGACTAGCGGGACGATAGGCACAGATACGCAGTATTTT
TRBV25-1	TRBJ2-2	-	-	CASSEWANTGELFF	TGTGCCAGCAGTGAATGGGCGAACACCGGGGAGCTGTTTTTT
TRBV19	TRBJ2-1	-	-	CASSISVREPLNEQFF	TGTGCCAGTAGTATTTCAGTCAGGGAGCCGCTGAATGAGCAGTTCTTC
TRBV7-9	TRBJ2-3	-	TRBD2	CASSPGGPDTQYF	TGTGCCAGCAGTCCGGGAGGGCCAGATACGCAGTATTTT
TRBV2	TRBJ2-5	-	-	CASGWETQYF	TGTGCCAGCGGATGGGAGACCCAGTACTTC
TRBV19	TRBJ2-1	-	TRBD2	CASSIVHGLAGNYNEQFF	TGTGCCAGTAGTATAGTCCACGGACTAGCGGGCAATTACAATGAGCAGTTCTTC
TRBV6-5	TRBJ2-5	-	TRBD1	CAIDRGNGFETQYF	TGTGCCATCGACAGGGGTAACGGCTTCGAGACCCAGTACTTC